Shown below are 13 T cell receptor beta chains from a single sample sequenced in a study of T cells in Graves' hyperthyroidism and ophthalmopathy. Amplified TCR beta CDR3 regions derived from RNA transcripts. TCR CDR3 regions were first amplified by RT-PCR with HTBI primers. TCRdb re-called the multiplex PCR reads with MiXCR, one entry per CDR3 protein. Of 250,000 to 400,000 distinct CDR3 sequences detected, around 15% appear once; the ten largest clones hold roughly 35%. The source material was blood. All receptors come from a woman between 40 and 55 years old with Graves' ophthalmopathy.

The table lists this clonotype with a few counts. This sequence joins TRBV4-1 and TRBJ1-2; 8 nucleotides line up with TRBD1. Germline loops: CDR1 MGHRA, CDR2 YSYEKL. Unmatched junction bases numbered 6, after V lost 0 bases and J lost 6 bases. This CDR3 spans 15 amino acids. In DNA form, the CDR3 reads TGCGCCAGCAGCCAAGATCGAGGCAGGGGGCATGGCTACACCTTC. Its translation is CASSQDRGRGHGYTF.

The chain joins TRBV19 to TRBJ2-5; D is ambiguous. Trimming took off 9 bases at V and 3 bases at J, with 17 bases between the two ends. Germline V gives CDR1 LNHDA, CDR2 SQIVND (reference sequence). The CDR3 covers 14 residues. Written as DNA, the CDR3 is TGTGCCAGCGGCCGATCCGGGCCAGAAGAGACCCAGTACTTC. Residues: CASGRSGPEETQYF.

The chain employs TRBV5-4 and TRBJ2-1; D is unresolved. Germline V gene data show CDR1 as SGHNT and CDR2 as YYREEE (reference sequence). The CDR3 has 16 amino acids. V lost 6 bases to trimming and J lost 0 bases, with 16 bases between them. The CDR3 is CASKVERGSSYNEQFF. CDR3 nucleotides: TGTGCCAGCAAGGTGGAGCGAGGTAGCTCCTACAATGAGCAGTTCTTC.

This clonotype was found a few times. The chain uses TRBV7-9 and TRBJ2-5; D unresolved. V lost 3 bases and J 1 base, leaving 12 bases between the germline ends. Germline V gives CDR1 SEHNR, CDR2 FQNEAQ (reference sequence). The CDR3 totals 15 residues. The CDR3 nucleotides read TGTGCCAGCAGCTTCGGACCGGTTGTCCAAGAGACCCAGTACTTC. Translating gives CASSFGPVVQETQYF.

This clonotype has just a few counts. The chain carries TRBV6-1 and TRBJ1-5; no clear D. Trimming removed 2 bases at V and 0 bases at J, with 8 bases between. The CDR3 consists of 15 residues. CDR1 MNHNS and CDR2 SASEGT come from the germline V gene. The CDR3 coding sequence is TGTGCCAGCAGTGAATGGTTGAATAGCAATCAGCCCCAGCATTTT. Residues: CASSEWLNSNQPQHF.

The sample holds many counts of this clonotype. The chain couples TRBV10-3 to TRBJ2-3, with TRBD2 identical over 11 bases. V was pared by 5 bases and J by 4 bases, with 5 bases of the junction left unmatched. The CDR3 consists of 15 residues. Germline V gene sequence: CDR1 ENHRY, CDR2 SYGVKD. As DNA, the CDR3 is TGTGCCATCAGTACAACTAGCGGGGGACCAGATACGCAGTATTTT. Its translation: CAISTTSGGPDTQYF.

This clonotype was counted many times. The rearrangement uses TRBV12-5 and TRBJ1-3; D unclear. In germline, CDR1 is LGHNT, CDR2 FRNRAP. The germline V and J ends were trimmed by 4 bases and 0 bases, with 10 bases remaining between them. This CDR3 contains 15 residues. CDR3 DNA sequence: TGTGCTAGTGGTTCTGGACGGCTCTCTGGAAACACCATATATTTT. Residues: CASGSGRLSGNTIYF.

The chain recombines TRBV30 with TRBJ1-2; tentatively, D is TRBD1 (5 bases). The CDR3 has 12 amino acids. Trimming took off 3 bases at V and 2 bases at J, with 7 bases between the two ends. Germline CDR1 GTSNPN, CDR2 SVGIG (reference sequence). Here the CDR3 DNA reads TGTGCCTGGAGGTGGGGGAACTATGGCTACACCTTC. Protein: CAWRWGNYGYTF.

This clonotype came up many times. The chain is built from TRBV12-5 and TRBJ2-3; 7 bases align to TRBD2. V lost 7 bases to trimming and J lost 11 bases; unmatched junction nucleotides: 18. Germline values: CDR1 LGHNT, CDR2 FRNRAP. The CDR3 runs 15 residues. This CDR3 reads CASAHGGSRLSVQYF. In DNA form, the CDR3 reads TGTGCTAGTGCCCACGGGGGGTCCCGTTTATCTGTGCAGTATTTT. Looking up the rest from reference TRBV12-5 and TRBJ2-3 gives the full variable domain: DARVTQTPRHKVTEMGQEVTMRCQPILGHNTVFWYRQTMMQGLELLAYFRNRAPLDDSGMPKDRFSAEMPDATLATLKIQPSEPRDSAVYFCASAHGGSRLSVQYFGPGTRLTVL.

The chain has TRBV13 and TRBJ2-5, with D perhaps TRBD2 (6 bases). V was cut by 2 bases and J by 5 bases, with 9 bases left in between. The germline V gene encodes CDR1 PRHDT and CDR2 FYEKMQ (reference sequence). CDR3 size: 13 residues. The CDR3 sequence: CASSLRLVETQYF. In DNA form, the CDR3 reads TGTGCCAGCAGCTTAAGACTAGTGGAGACCCAGTACTTC.

This clonotype was recorded a few times. The chain couples TRBV12-3 or TRBV12-4 to TRBJ2-2; 10 bases fit TRBD1. The J segment lost 4 bases and the V segment lost 8 bases, leaving 4 bases of the junction unmatched. The CDR3 runs to 14 residues. The CDR3 loop reads CASRWTGGTGELFF. DNA of the CDR3: TGTGCCAGCCGCTGGACAGGGGGCACCGGGGAGCTGTTTTTT.

At least ten counts were recorded for this clonotype. J is TRBJ1-1 and V is TRBV28, with no clear D. Trimming left V 2 bases short and J 2 bases short, with 9 bases between. CDR1 MDHEN and CDR2 SYDVKM come from the germline V gene. The CDR3 has 14 residues. The CDR3 bases are TGTGCCAGCAGTTTAATCGTTTTTAACACTGAAGCTTTCTTT. Amino acid sequence: CASSLIVFNTEAFF.

The table lists this clonotype with many counts. The rearrangement joins TRBV19 to TRBJ2-3; 7 nucleotides line up with TRBD2. The CDR3 contains 17 residues. Germline V gene data show CDR1 as LNHDA and CDR2 as SQIVND (reference sequence). Trimming cost V 1 base and J 0 bases; bases outside gene matches: 7. The CDR3 is CASSIVTLSGSTDTQYF. The CDR3 DNA reads as TGTGCCAGTAGTATAGTGACCCTTAGCGGGAGCACAGATACGCAGTATTTT. The full variable domain, with the rest looked up from reference TRBV19 and TRBJ2-3, is DGGITQSPKYLFRKEGQNVTLSCEQNLNHDAMYWYRQDPGQGLRLIYYSQIVNDFQKGDIAEGYSVSREKKESFPLTVTSAQKNPTAFYLCASSIVTLSGSTDTQYFGPGTRLTVL.